Below are 14 T cell receptor beta chains sequenced from a single sample in a study of blood T cell repertoires in COVID-19. Measured with immunoSEQ multiplex PCR; TCRdb has only the in-frame clones, and not every one. The table has under 150,000 clones, around 83% seen once. What was sequenced was peripheral blood. The receptors here all came from a woman aged 55-69 years with COVID-19, enrolled during active disease.

This chain links TRBV29-1 with TRBJ1-2; tentative D call: TRBD1 (5 bases). The CDR3 runs 13 residues. Germline-derived CDR1 and CDR2 are SQVTM and ANQGSEA. Trimming took 6 bases from V and 2 from J, leaving 13 bases between them. The CDR3, as DNA: TGCAGCGTACGGACATTTTCCAACTATGGCTACACCTTC. Protein product: CSVRTFSNYGYTF.

The chain employs TRBV7-9 and TRBJ1-2; weak D call: TRBD1 (6 bases). CDR3 length: 14 amino acids. Trimming took off 5 bases at V and 4 bases at J, with 14 bases between the two ends. From germline, CDR1 is SEHNR and CDR2 FQNEAQ (reference sequence). CDR3 coding DNA: TGTGCCAGCAGCAATAACAGGGAACTCTATGGCTACACCTTC. It is translated as CASSNNRELYGYTF.

V and J are TRBV10-3 and TRBJ2-2; TRBD1 aligns across 9 bases. V lost 6 bases, J lost 4 bases, and 6 bases stayed unmatched. CDR1 and CDR2 (germline): ENHRY, SYGVKD. CDR3 length: 15 amino acids. In DNA, the CDR3 is TGTGCCATCAGCCCCGGGACAGGGAGCACCGGGGAGCTGTTTTTT. Amino acids: CAISPGTGSTGELFF.

The V call is TRBV24-1, the J call TRBJ1-2; TRBD1 agrees at 10 bases. This CDR3 spans 16 amino acids. J was trimmed by 1 base and V by 4 bases; bases with no gene match: 5. Germline V gene sequence: CDR1 KGHDR, CDR2 SFDVKD. This CDR3 reads CATSDRGTGDNYGYTF. For the CDR3, the DNA is TGTGCCACCAGTGACCGTGGGACAGGGGATAACTATGGCTACACCTTC.

This chain joins TRBV5-8 and TRBJ1-2; D is ambiguous. This CDR3 region has 14 residues. The germline V gene has CDR1 SGHTS and CDR2 YDEGEE. V lost 1 base, J lost 4 bases, and 11 bases lay in between. The CDR3 is CASSLSSGGYGYTF. The CDR3 region has the DNA TGTGCCAGCAGCTTGTCGTCAGGAGGCTATGGCTACACCTTC.

This chain joins TRBV3-1 (or the pseudogene TRBV3-2) and TRBJ2-7, with 14 positions matching TRBD2. V shed 4 bases, J shed 3 bases, and the junction held 11 bases outside the gene matches. In germline, CDR1 is LGHDT, CDR2 YNNKEL (reference sequence). The CDR3 runs 18 residues. CDR3 bases: TGTGCCAGCAGCCGTGAGACGGGACTAGCGGGGGCCTACTACGAGCAGTACTTC. It specifies CASSRETGLAGAYYEQYF.

This sequence joins TRBV25-1 and TRBJ1-2; TRBD1 is a possible D gene (6 bases). There are 15 residues in the CDR3. The V gene's germline CDR1 is MGHDK and CDR2 SYGVNS. V lost 4 bases and J 0 bases, leaving 12 bases between the germline ends. The CDR3 DNA reads as TGTGCCAGCAGTGGAGGACAGTTAGCTAACTATGGCTACACCTTC. Translation gives CASSGGQLANYGYTF.

J is TRBJ1-5 and V is TRBV16; a possible D gene is TRBD1 (6 bases). Per germline, CDR1 KGHSY and CDR2 FQNENV. The CDR3 has 17 residues. V was trimmed by 4 bases and J by 0 bases, leaving 16 bases between them. In DNA, the CDR3 is TGTGCCAGCAGCCCCGTCGATGGGGGCTCTAGCAATCAGCCCCAGCATTTT. Translated, it gives CASSPVDGGSSNQPQHF.

The rearrangement links TRBV9 to TRBJ1-4; D uncertain. The CDR3 sequence is 15 residues long. V lost 0 bases and J 0 bases, leaving 6 bases between the germline ends. Germline assignment: CDR1 SGDLS and CDR2 YYNGEE. The CDR3 region has the DNA TGTGCCAGCAGCGTAGGAACTGCAACTAATGAAAAACTGTTTTTT. Its protein is CASSVGTATNEKLFF.

This chain connects TRBV19 to TRBJ2-5; the D gene is possibly TRBD1 (5 bases). The CDR3 contains 14 residues. Trimming stripped 2 bases from V and 3 bases from J, with 10 bases between. Germline loops: CDR1 LNHDA, CDR2 SQIVND (reference sequence). The CDR3 DNA follows: TGTGCCAGTAGTATAACAGGTGGGGAAGAGACCCAGTACTTC. Translation gives CASSITGGEETQYF.

The V gene is TRBV2, the J gene TRBJ1-1; D is uncertain. Looked up from germline, CDR1 is SNHLY and CDR2 is FYNNEI. The V end was cut by 7 bases, the J end by 5 bases, with 8 bases between. CDR3 length: 11 residues. For the CDR3, the DNA is TGTGCCAGCACGCTACTTACTGAAGCTTTCTTT. Amino acid sequence: CASTLLTEAFF. Based on the CDR3 plus reference TRBV2 and TRBJ1-1, the full variable domain is EPEVTQTPSHQVTQMGQEVILRCVPISNHLYFYWYRQILGQKVEFLVSFYNNEISEKSEIFDDQFSVERPDGSNFTLKIRSTKLEDSAMYFCASTLLTEAFFGQGTRLTVV.

V gene TRBV3-1 (or the pseudogene TRBV3-2) combines with J gene TRBJ2-1; 9 nucleotides agree with TRBD2. After removal of 5 bases from V and 5 bases from J, the junction contained 10 bases not matched to a gene. Germline V lookup: CDR1 LGHDT, CDR2 YNNKEL (reference sequence). The CDR3 runs to 16 residues. The CDR3 DNA is TGTGCCAGCAGCGACTCCGGGACTAGCACTAACAATGAGCAGTTCTTC. Translating gives CASSDSGTSTNNEQFF.

V and J are TRBV5-1 and TRBJ1-1, with TRBD1 identical over 7 bases. The J segment lost 0 bases and the V segment lost 0 bases, leaving 14 bases of the junction unmatched. The CDR3 loop spans 19 amino acids. The germline V gene encodes CDR1 SGHRS and CDR2 YFSETQ. CDR3 DNA sequence: TGCGCCAGCAGCTTGGCGCGGGGTCAGGGGGACTCTATGAACACTGAAGCTTTCTTT. It specifies CASSLARGQGDSMNTEAFF. The full variable domain, rest sourced from reference TRBV5-1 and TRBJ1-1, is KAGVTQTPRYLIKTRGQQVTLSCSPISGHRSVSWYQQTPGQGLQFLFEYFSETQRNKGNFPGRFSGRQFSNSRSEMNVSTLELGDSALYLCASSLARGQGDSMNTEAFFGQGTRLTVV.

This clone was detected only a few times. V is TRBV11-2 and J is TRBJ2-7, with a tentative D call TRBD2 (6 bases). This CDR3 is 15 amino acids long. Looked up from germline, CDR1 is SGHAT and CDR2 is FQNNGV. V was clipped by 5 bases and J by 3 bases, with 17 bases between them. Here the CDR3 reads CASSLDSSGVYEQYF. The CDR3 DNA is TGTGCCAGCAGCCTCGATTCTTCGGGGGTCTACGAGCAGTACTTC.